This paragraph covers one T cell receptor beta chain sequence. This entry is derived from a study of cytomegalovirus exposure and HLA in healthy donors. Study-level background: The approximately 110 validation repertoires and the roughly 670 first-cohort repertoires shared a platform, a later analysis reported.

Trimming cost V 5 bases and J 5 bases; bases outside gene matches: 2. Germline CDR1 and CDR2: SGHTA and FQGNSA. There are 12 residues in the CDR3. TCRdb's copy holds only in-frame clones and misses some; the assay was immunoSEQ multiplex PCR. The table shows approximately 150,000 clones, with 70% to 90% occurring only once. The specimen was PBMCs. The sequence was collected from a man aged 30 to 39 in good health and CMV-seropositive. The rearrangement uses TRBV7-2 and TRBJ1-2, with 7 bases aligning to TRBD1. CDR3 DNA: TGTGCCAGCAGCCCGACAGGGTATGGCTACACCTTC. It translates to CASSPTGYGYTF.